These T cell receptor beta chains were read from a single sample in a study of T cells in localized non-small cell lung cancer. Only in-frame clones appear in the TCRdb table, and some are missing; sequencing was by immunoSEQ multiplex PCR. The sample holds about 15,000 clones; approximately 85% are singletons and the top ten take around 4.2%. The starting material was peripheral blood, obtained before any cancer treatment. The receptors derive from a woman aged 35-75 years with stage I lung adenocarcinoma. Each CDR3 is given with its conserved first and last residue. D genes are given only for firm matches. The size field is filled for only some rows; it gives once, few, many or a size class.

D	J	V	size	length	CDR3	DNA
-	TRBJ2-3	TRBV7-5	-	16	CARSSGPLTSTDTQYF	TGTGCCAGAAGCTCAGGACCGCTTACTAGCACAGATACGCAGTATTTT
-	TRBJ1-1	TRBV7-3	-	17	CASSWRAFWCGNTEAFF	TGTGCCAGCAGCTGGAGGGCGTTCTGGTGTGGGAACACTGAAGCTTTCTTT
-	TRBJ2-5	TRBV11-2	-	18	CASSTRVPGHRSWETQYF	TGTGCCAGCAGCACGCGAGTTCCGGGACACCGGTCGTGGGAGACCCAGTACTTC
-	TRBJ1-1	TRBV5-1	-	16	CASSLSRRGTDTEAFF	TGCGCCAGCAGCTTGTCCCGACGGGGGACGGACACTGAAGCTTTCTTT
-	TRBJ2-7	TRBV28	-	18	CASSPAGYNLPSTYEQYF	TGTGCCAGCAGTCCTGCAGGCTATAACCTTCCCTCCACCTACGAGCAGTACTTC
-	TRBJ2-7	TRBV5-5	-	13	CASGEAQAYEQYF	TGTGCCAGCGGGGAGGCGCAGGCCTACGAGCAGTACTTC
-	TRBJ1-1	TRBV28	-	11	CASCYFTEAFF	TGTGCCAGCTGTTACTTCACTGAAGCTTTCTTT
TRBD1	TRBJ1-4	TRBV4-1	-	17	CASSQSRGGTGGEKLFF	TGCGCCAGCAGCCAATCTCGAGGGGGGACAGGTGGGGAAAAACTGTTTTTT
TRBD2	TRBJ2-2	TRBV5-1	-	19	CASSLAPTSGGADTGELFF	TGCGCCAGCAGCTTGGCCCCGACTAGCGGGGGGGCTGACACCGGGGAGCTGTTTTTT
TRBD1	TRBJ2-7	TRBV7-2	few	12	CASSRDRYEQYF	TGTGCCAGCAGCCGGGACAGGTACGAGCAGTACTTC
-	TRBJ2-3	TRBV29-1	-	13	CSVVTSWTDTQYF	TGCAGCGTAGTTACTTCTTGGACAGATACGCAGTATTTT
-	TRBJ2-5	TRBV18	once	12	CASSNGPETQYF	TGTGCCAGCTCAAATGGGCCAGAGACCCAGTACTTC
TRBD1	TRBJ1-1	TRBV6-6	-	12	CASKEGATEAFF	TGTGCCAGCAAGGAGGGGGCTACTGAAGCTTTCTTT
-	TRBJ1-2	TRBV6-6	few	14	CASSLGGLSYGYTF	TGTGCCAGCAGCCTAGGGGGGTTGAGTTATGGCTACACCTTC
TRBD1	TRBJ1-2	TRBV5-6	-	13	CASSWDRGYGYTF	TGTGCCAGCAGCTGGGACAGGGGCTATGGCTACACCTTC
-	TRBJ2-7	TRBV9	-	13	CASSSGVIYEQYF	TGTGCCAGCAGCTCAGGAGTGATCTACGAGCAGTACTTC
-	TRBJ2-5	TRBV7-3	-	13	CASSSTREETQYF	TGTGCCAGCAGCTCTACACGGGAGGAGACCCAGTACTTC
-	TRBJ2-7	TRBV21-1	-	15	CASIRPQNLYYEQYF	TGTGCCAGCATCCGTCCACAGAACCTTTATTACGAGCAGTACTTC
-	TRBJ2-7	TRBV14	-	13	CASYRGPGYEQYF	TGTGCCAGCTACCGGGGCCCCGGCTACGAGCAGTACTTC
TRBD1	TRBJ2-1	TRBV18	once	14	CASSPGTGRNEQFF	TGTGCCAGCTCACCCGGGACAGGGCGCAATGAGCAGTTCTTC
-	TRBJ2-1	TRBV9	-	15	CASSVGANHGNEQFF	TGTGCCAGCAGCGTAGGGGCCAACCACGGGAATGAGCAGTTCTTC
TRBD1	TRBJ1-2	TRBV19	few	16	CASSISGQGANGGYTF	TGTGCCAGTAGTATATCGGGACAGGGGGCGAACGGTGGCTACACCTTC
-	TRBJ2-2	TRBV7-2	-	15	CASSLDSHSTGELFF	TGTGCCAGCAGCCTTGACAGCCATTCCACCGGGGAGCTGTTTTTT
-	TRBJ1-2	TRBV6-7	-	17	CASSYSRVPGLKYGYTF	TGTGCCAGCAGTTACTCGAGAGTTCCGGGTCTAAAGTATGGCTACACCTTC
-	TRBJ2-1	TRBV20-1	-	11	CSARGYNEQFF	TGCAGTGCTAGAGGATACAATGAGCAGTTCTTC